This T cell receptor (beta chain) was recorded in a study of regulatory T cells in long-lasting Graves disease. Investigators prepared the TCR beta libraries by applying iRepertoire HTBI primers and Arm-PCR of CDR3 regions. Each CDR3 protein is one row after TCRdb ran MiXCR on the multiplex PCR reads. The table records 400,000 to 500,000 distinct CDR3 sequences, 14% of them present only once. The germline V gene encodes CDR1 SEHNR and CDR2 FQNEAQ (reference sequence). CDR3 length equals 16 residues. V was pared by 6 bases and J by 9 bases, with 16 bases of the junction left unmatched. Points on this clonotype: A far larger clone lies a single base away; this is likely a read error. The conserved final phenylalanine or tryptophan is absent from the CDR3, which likely points to a read error.

Time point reported: newly diagnosed GD, antithyroid drugs for less than 3 months. RNA extracted from PBMCs served as the sequencing template. A further study also used this sample, focusing on T cells in Graves' hyperthyroidism and ophthalmopathy.

The receptor's source is a woman between 50 and 59 years old with Graves disease. The material was peripheral blood mononuclear cells (PBMCs), obtained at new diagnosis, from a patient treated with antithyroid drugs. The rearrangement joins TRBV7-9 to TRBJ2-1; TRBD2 matches at 8 bases. The chain's CDR3 is CASSDSYGRADFEQFS. Here the CDR3 DNA reads TGTGCCAGCAGTGATAGTTACGGGAGGGCCGACTTTGAGCAGTTCTCC.